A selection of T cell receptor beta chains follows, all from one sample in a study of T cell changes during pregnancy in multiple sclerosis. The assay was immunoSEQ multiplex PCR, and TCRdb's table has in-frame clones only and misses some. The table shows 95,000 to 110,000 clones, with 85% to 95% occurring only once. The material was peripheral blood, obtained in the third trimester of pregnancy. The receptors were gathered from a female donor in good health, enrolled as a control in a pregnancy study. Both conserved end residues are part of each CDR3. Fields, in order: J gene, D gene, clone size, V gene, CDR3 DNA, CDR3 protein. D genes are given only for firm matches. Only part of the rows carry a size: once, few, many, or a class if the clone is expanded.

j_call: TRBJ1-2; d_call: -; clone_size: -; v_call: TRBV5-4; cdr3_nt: TGTGCCAGCAGCTCCCAAAACTCGGACTATAACTATGGCTACACCTTC; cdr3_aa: CASSSQNSDYNYGYTF
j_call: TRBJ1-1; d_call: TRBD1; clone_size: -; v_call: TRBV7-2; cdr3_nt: TGTGCCAGCAGCCCGGACAGGGGGCGGCCTAACACTGAAGCTTTCTTT; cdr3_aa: CASSPDRGRPNTEAFF
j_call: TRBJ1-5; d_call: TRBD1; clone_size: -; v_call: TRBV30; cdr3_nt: TGTGCCTGGACGACAGGGGTCGAGGATCAGCCCCAGCATTTT; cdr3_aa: CAWTTGVEDQPQHF
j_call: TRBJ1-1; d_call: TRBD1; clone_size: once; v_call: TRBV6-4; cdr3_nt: TGTGCCAGCAGTCGATTGCGGACAGGGGAAGGGGTGAACACTGAAGCTTTCTTT; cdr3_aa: CASSRLRTGEGVNTEAFF
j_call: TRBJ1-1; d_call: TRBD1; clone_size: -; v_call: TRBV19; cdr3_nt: TGTGCCAGTAGTACCCGACAGGGCAACACTGAAGCTTTCTTT; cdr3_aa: CASSTRQGNTEAFF
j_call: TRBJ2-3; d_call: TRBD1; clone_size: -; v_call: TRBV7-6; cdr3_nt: TGTGCCAGCAGCTTAGACCGGGGTGGCCCAAGGGGGCAAGATACGCAGTATTTT; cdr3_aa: CASSLDRGGPRGQDTQYF
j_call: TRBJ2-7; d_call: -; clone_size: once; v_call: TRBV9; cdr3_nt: TGTGCCAGCAGCGTAGCCCCCAGGGTCGGGCACGAGCAGTACTTC; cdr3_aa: CASSVAPRVGHEQYF
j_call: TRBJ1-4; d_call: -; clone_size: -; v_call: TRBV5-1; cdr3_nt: TGCGCCAGCAGAGGGGGAATAAATGAAAAACTGTTTTTT; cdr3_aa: CASRGGINEKLFF
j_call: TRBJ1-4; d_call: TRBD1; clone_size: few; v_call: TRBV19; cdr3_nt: TGTGCCAGTAGGAGGGGGCTGACTAATGAAAAACTGTTTTTT; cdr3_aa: CASRRGLTNEKLFF
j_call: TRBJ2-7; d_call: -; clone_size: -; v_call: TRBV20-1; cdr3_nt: TGCAGTGCTAGGTCCTGGGCCGAGCAGTACTTC; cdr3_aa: CSARSWAEQYF
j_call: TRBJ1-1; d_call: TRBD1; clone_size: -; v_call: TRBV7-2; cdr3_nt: TGTGCCAGCAGCCCTCAGCACAGGGGCACTGAAGCTTTCTTT; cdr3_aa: CASSPQHRGTEAFF
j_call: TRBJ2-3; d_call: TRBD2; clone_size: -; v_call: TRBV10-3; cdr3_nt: TGTGCCATCAGTGGTACTAGCGGGGGGGCAGATACGCAGTATTTT; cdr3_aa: CAISGTSGGADTQYF
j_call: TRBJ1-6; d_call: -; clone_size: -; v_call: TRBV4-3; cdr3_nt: TGCGCCAGCAGCCAATTCCAGAATTCACCCCTCCACTTT; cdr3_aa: CASSQFQNSPLHF
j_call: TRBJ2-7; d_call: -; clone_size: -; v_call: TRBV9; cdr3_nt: TGTGCCAGCAGCGTATCAGGGTCATTCCACGAGCAGTACTTC; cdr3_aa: CASSVSGSFHEQYF
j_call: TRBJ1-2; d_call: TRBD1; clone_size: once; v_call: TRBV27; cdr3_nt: TGTGCCAGCAGTGACAGGGGCGTCGGCTACACCTTC; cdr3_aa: CASSDRGVGYTF
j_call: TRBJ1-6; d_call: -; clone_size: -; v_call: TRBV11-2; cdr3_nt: TGTGCCAGCAGCTTCTCAGGGGATAATTCACCCCTCCACTTT; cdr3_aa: CASSFSGDNSPLHF
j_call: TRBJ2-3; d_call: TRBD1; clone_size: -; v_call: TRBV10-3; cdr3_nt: TGTGCCATCACTAAAGACAGGGGGAGAACAGATACGCAGTATTTT; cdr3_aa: CAITKDRGRTDTQYF
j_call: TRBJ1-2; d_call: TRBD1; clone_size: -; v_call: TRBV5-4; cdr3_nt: TGTGCCAGCAGCTTAGGGACAAGGACAGGGGGAGATGGCTACACCTTC; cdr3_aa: CASSLGTRTGGDGYTF
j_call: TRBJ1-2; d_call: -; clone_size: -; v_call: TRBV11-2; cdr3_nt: TGTGCCAGCAGCTTAGGGGCAGTGGATGGCTACACCTTC; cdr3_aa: CASSLGAVDGYTF
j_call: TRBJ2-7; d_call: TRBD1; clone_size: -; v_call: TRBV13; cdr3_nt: TGTGCCAGCAGCTTAGACGGGGCAGGGGGCTACGAGCAGTACTTC; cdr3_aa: CASSLDGAGGYEQYF
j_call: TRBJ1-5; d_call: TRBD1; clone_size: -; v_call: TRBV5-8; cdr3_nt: TGTGCCAGCAGCTTGGCCCCCATGGCAGGGGGACAGCCCCAGCATTTT; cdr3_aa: CASSLAPMAGGQPQHF
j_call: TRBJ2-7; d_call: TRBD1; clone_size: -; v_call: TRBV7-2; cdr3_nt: TGTGCCAGCAGCCAGAGGACAGGGAGAAGCTCCTACGAGCAGTACTTC; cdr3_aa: CASSQRTGRSSYEQYF
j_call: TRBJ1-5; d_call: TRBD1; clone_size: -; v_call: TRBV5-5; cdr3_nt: TGTGCCAGCAGCTTGGCGGACAGGGGGTACAATCAGCCCCAGCATTTT; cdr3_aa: CASSLADRGYNQPQHF
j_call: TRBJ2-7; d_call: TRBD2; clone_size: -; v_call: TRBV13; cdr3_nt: TGTGCCAGCAGCTTAGCGAGCGGGGGACCCTACGAGCAGTACTTC; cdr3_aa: CASSLASGGPYEQYF
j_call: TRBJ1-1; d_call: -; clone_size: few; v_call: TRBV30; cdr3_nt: TGTGCCTGGAGTGTACGGGGGGACACTGAAGCTTTCTTT; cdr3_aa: CAWSVRGDTEAFF
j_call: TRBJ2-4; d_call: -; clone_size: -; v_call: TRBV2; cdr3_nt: TGTGCCAGCAGTGGGGCCCTAGCCAAAAACATTCAGTACTTC; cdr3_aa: CASSGALAKNIQYF
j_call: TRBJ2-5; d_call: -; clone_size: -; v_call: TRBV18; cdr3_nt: TGTGCCAGCTCACCAGTTAGCAGTGGGGAGACCCAGTACTTC; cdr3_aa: CASSPVSSGETQYF
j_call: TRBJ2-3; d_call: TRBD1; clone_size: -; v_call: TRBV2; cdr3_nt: TGTGCCAGCGGCCGGGACAGGAATACAGATACGCAGTATTTT; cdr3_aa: CASGRDRNTDTQYF
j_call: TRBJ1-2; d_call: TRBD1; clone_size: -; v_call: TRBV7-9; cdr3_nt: TGTGCCAGCAGCTCCGGACAGGGACTATTCTATGGCTACACCTTC; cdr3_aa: CASSSGQGLFYGYTF
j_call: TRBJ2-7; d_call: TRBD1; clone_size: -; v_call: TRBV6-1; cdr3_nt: TGTGCCAGCGACCGGGACAGACTTCTTTACGAGCAGTACTTC; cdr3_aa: CASDRDRLLYEQYF
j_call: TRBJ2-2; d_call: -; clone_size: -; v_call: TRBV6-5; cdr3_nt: TGTGCCAGCAGTTATGGGAGCGCGAGGACCGGGGAGCTGTTTTTT; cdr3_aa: CASSYGSARTGELFF
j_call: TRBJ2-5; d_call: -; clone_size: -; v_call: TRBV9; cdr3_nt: TGTGCCAGCAGCCCCCATCCGAGTTCTCAAGAGACCCAGTACTTC; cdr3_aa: CASSPHPSSQETQYF
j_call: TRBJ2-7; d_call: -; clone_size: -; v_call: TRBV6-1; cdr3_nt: TGTGCCAGCAGTGCACCGGGTCCGAAGCAATACGAGCAGTACTTC; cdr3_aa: CASSAPGPKQYEQYF
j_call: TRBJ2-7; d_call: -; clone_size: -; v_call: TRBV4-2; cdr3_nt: TGTGCCAGCAGCCAAGATAGGCCCACCAGGGCCGAGCAGTACTTC; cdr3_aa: CASSQDRPTRAEQYF
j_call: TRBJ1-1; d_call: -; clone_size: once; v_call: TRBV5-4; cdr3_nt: TGTGCCAGCAGCTTGAACCCCCTCGAGGCTGAAGCTTTCTTT; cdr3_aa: CASSLNPLEAEAFF
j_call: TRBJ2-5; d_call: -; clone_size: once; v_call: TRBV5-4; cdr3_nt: TGTGCCAGCAGCGGTGGCGGTACCGTCCAAGAGACCCAGTACTTC; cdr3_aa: CASSGGGTVQETQYF
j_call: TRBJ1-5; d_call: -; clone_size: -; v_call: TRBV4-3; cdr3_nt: TGCGCCAGCAGCCAAGGGACACCTAGCAATCAGCCCCAGCATTTT; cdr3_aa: CASSQGTPSNQPQHF
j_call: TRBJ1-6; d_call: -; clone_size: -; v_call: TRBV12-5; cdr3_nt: TGTGCTAGTGGTTTGGTACAAGGGAGTTCACCCCTCCACTTT; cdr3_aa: CASGLVQGSSPLHF
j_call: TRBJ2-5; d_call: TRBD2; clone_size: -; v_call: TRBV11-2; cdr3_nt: TGTGCCAGCGCGGGGGGCGGGGGGAAGGAGACCCAGTACTTC; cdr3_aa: CASAGGGGKETQYF
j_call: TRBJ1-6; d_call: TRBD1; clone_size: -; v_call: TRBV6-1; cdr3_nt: TGTGCCAGTTATATGACCCGACAGGGTAATTCACCCCTCCACTTT; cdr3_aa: CASYMTRQGNSPLHF
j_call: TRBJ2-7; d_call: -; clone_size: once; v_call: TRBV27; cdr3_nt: TGTGCCAGCAGTCAACTCCCCTTCGGGGTCGAGCAGTACTTC; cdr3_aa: CASSQLPFGVEQYF
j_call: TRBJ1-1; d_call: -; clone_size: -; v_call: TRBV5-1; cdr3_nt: TGCGCCAGCAGCTTGTTGGCACAGAACACTGAAGCTTTCTTT; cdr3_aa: CASSLLAQNTEAFF
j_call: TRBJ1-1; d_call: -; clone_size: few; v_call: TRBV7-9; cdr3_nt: TGTGCCAGCAGCTGGGTAGCGGAGAACACTGAAGCTTTCTTT; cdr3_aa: CASSWVAENTEAFF
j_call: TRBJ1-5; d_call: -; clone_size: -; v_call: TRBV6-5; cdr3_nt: TGTGCCAGCAGCCCCGGGCGGGCTCAGCCCCAGCATTTT; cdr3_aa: CASSPGRAQPQHF